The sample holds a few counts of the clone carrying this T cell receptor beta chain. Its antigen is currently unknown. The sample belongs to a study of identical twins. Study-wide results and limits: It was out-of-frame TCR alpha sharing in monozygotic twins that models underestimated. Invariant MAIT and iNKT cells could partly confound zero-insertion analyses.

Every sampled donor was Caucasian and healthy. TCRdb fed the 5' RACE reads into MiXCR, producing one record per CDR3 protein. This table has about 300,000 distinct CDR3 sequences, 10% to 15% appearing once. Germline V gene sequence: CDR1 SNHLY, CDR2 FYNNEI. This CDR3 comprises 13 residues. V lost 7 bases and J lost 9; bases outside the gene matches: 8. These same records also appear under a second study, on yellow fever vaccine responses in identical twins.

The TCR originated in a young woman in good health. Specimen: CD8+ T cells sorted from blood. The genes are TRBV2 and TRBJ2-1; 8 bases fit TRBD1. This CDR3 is CASIGQGASEQFF. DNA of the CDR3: TGTGCCAGCATTGGGCAGGGGGCTAGTGAGCAGTTCTTC.